The clone carrying this TCR beta chain was seen a handful of times. This entry comes from a study of T-cell memory formation after mild COVID-19. MiXCR, run by TCRdb on the 5' RACE reads, gives a single entry per CDR3 protein. Counted here are hundreds of thousands of distinct CDR3 sequences, 20% to 25% occurring once; the ten biggest clones make up under 8.5%. Germline CDR1 and CDR2: SGHTA and FQGNSA. V lost 4 bases, J lost 2 bases, and 1 base stayed unmatched. This CDR3 is built from 15 residues. The sample taken for sequencing was PBMCs or a T cell subset sorted from them (not recorded which). This clonotype was sampled from an adult woman who had mild COVID-19 (a few samples of this study predate the infection). Cell type and time point are not known. The chain combines TRBV7-2 with TRBJ1-5, with 11 nucleotides matching TRBD1. The CDR3 protein is CASSWTGGGNQPQHF. The DNA for the CDR3 is TGTGCCAGCAGCTGGACAGGGGGCGGCAATCAGCCCCAGCATTTT.